A single sample gave rise to the 3 T cell receptor beta chains below, sequenced in a study of cytomegalovirus exposure and HLA in healthy donors. The primer mix had 60 Vbeta and 13 Jbeta primers. Clones were read by immunoSEQ multiplex PCR, and TCRdb kept only the in-frame ones, dropping some. Of about 100,000 clones listed, 65% to 90% are singletons. Material for sequencing was PBMCs. The receptors here all came from a woman aged 18 to 35 in good health and CMV-seronegative.

The CDR3 spells CATSRDPEAQETQYF. CDR3 DNA: TGTGCCACCAGCAGAGATCCTGAAGCGCAAGAGACCCAGTACTTC. V is TRBV15 and J is TRBJ2-5; D is uncertain. The CDR3 totals 15 residues. V lost 0 bases, J lost 2 bases, and 10 bases lay in between. The germline CDR1 and CDR2 sequences are LNHNV and YYDKDF (reference sequence).

The chain carries TRBV7-9 and TRBJ2-2, with 7 nucleotides matching TRBD1. Germline values: CDR1 SEHNR, CDR2 FQNEAQ (reference sequence). The V gene end was trimmed by 5 bases and the J gene end by 6 bases; junction bases not matched to a gene: 0. The CDR3 spans 12 residues. Here the CDR3 reads CASSQGAGELFF. The CDR3 DNA follows: TGTGCCAGCAGCCAGGGGGCCGGGGAGCTGTTTTTT.

Here the CDR3 reads CASGAGAREQYF. The CDR3 DNA reads as TGTGCCTCGGGCGCGGGAGCACGGGAGCAGTACTTC. The chain is built from TRBV27 and TRBJ2-7; 7 positions agree with TRBD2. J lost 7 bases, V lost 11 bases, and 11 bases had no gene match. From germline, CDR1 is MNHEY and CDR2 SMNVEV (reference sequence). The CDR3 is made up of 12 amino acids.